This is a list of T cell receptor beta chains from one sample in a study of patients and donors after allogeneic stem cell transplantation. TCRdb reanalysed the RT-PCR reads using MiXCR and keeps one entry per CDR3 protein. The table lists fewer than 500,000 distinct CDR3 sequences, about a sixth of them singletons, with 7.2% in the top ten. The sample taken for sequencing was blood, either unsorted or a sorted T cell fraction (not recorded which). Source of these receptors: a human donor who was either an allogeneic HSCT recipient or a stem cell or donor lymphocyte infusion donor (not recorded which). It is not recorded whose cells these are; they may come from a transplant donor. Each CDR3 is given with its conserved first and last residue. The D gene is left open where the match is weak. Not every row has a clone size; where given, it reads once, few, many or a size class.

V	J	D	size	DNA	CDR3
TRBV20-1	TRBJ2-1	TRBD2	few	TGCAGTGCTAGATCCACTAGCGGGCCTTACAATGAGCAGTTCTTC	CSARSTSGPYNEQFF
TRBV5-1	TRBJ2-3	NA	many	TGCGCCAGCAGTTCAGGACAGCATGAAACAGATACGCAGTATTTT	CASSSGQHETDTQYF
TRBV3-1	TRBJ2-7	TRBD2	NA	TGTGCCAGCAGCCCCGGACTAGCGAGCTCCTACGAGCAGTACTTC	CASSPGLASSYEQYF
TRBV20-1	TRBJ2-7	NA	few	TGCAGTGCTAGAGATGGACCAGGGCCCTCGTACGAGCAGTACTTC	CSARDGPGPSYEQYF
TRBV5-8	TRBJ1-5	TRBD1	NA	TGTGCCAGCAGCCCAGGTCACAGGGGGCGAGAGCCCCAGCATTTT	CASSPGHRGREPQHF
TRBV5-1	TRBJ2-1	NA	few	TGCGCCAGCAGCACCCCCAGCGGGTCATACAATGAGCAGTTCTTC	CASSTPSGSYNEQFF
TRBV24-1	TRBJ1-5	TRBD1	many	TGTGCCACCAGTGCCCGGACAGGGGGCAATCAGCCCCAGCATTTT	CATSARTGGNQPQHF
TRBV6-2/TRBV6-3	TRBJ1-2	NA	few	TGTGCTACAGCCAACTATGGCTACACCTTC	CATANYGYTF
TRBV7-2	TRBJ1-2	TRBD1	few	TGTGCCAGCAGCGCAGGACAGGGCCCCCAATATGGCTACACCTTC	CASSAGQGPQYGYTF
TRBV7-9	TRBJ1-2	TRBD1	NA	TGTGCCAGCAGCTCGACAGGGGCGGGGAATGGCTACACCTTC	CASSSTGAGNGYTF
TRBV5-1	TRBJ2-1	TRBD2	NA	TGCGCCAGCACCGGACTAGCGGGAGGGCCGGGGGCCAACAATGAGCAGTTCTTC	CASTGLAGGPGANNEQFF
TRBV27	TRBJ1-1	NA	many	TGTGCCAGCAGTTTAGCGGGTTTGGGCACTGAAGCTTTCTTT	CASSLAGLGTEAFF
TRBV12-3/TRBV12-4	TRBJ1-6	NA	few	TGTGCCAGCAGTCCTCCTCCCGGGGCACCCCTCCACTTT	CASSPPPGAPLHF
TRBV29-1	TRBJ2-7	TRBD2	many	TGCAGCGTTGAAGATCACGCGACTAGCAAAGTCCACGAGCAGTACTTC	CSVEDHATSKVHEQYF
TRBV4-1	TRBJ1-3	TRBD1	few	TGCGCCAGCAGTCAACTCGACAGGGCTGGATACACCATATATTTT	CASSQLDRAGYTIYF
TRBV5-1	TRBJ1-1	TRBD1	many	TGTGCCAGCTCACCTGGACAGGGGAGTACTGAAGCTTTCTTT	CASSPGQGSTEAFF
TRBV3-1	TRBJ2-7	NA	few	TGTGCCAGCAGCTCCGGTTTTGGCTCCTACGAGCAGTACTTC	CASSSGFGSYEQYF
TRBV7-9	TRBJ2-1	NA	NA	TGTGCCAGCAGCCCCCCGGAGGGGGTCTACAATGAGCAGTTCTTC	CASSPPEGVYNEQFF
TRBV3-1	TRBJ2-3	NA	few	TGTGCCAGCAGCCAAGGTAACAGGCTCACAGATACGCAGTATTTT	CASSQGNRLTDTQYF
TRBV5-1	TRBJ2-3	NA	many	TGCGCCAGCAGCTTATGGCGGAACACAGATACGCAGTATTTT	CASSLWRNTDTQYF
TRBV12-3/TRBV12-4	TRBJ2-5	NA	few	TGTGCCAGCAGCCGCGGACTGACCCAAGAGACCCAGTACTTC	CASSRGLTQETQYF
TRBV2	TRBJ2-3	NA	NA	TGTGCCACCACTAGGGCATCAGGGGATACGCAGTATTTT	CATTRASGDTQYF
TRBV24-1	TRBJ2-2	TRBD2	many	TGTGCCACCAGTGATGGGCTAGCGGGGGGAACGAACACCGGGGAGCTGTTTTTT	CATSDGLAGGTNTGELFF
TRBV20-1	TRBJ1-6	TRBD1	few	TGCAGTGCTCCCTCCAGACAGGGTAACAATTCACCCCTCCACTTT	CSAPSRQGNNSPLHF
TRBV3-1	TRBJ2-7	NA	few	TGTGCCAGCAGCCAAGAGGTTTGGGGGGATCCCTACGAGCAGTACTTC	CASSQEVWGDPYEQYF
TRBV29-1	TRBJ1-1	NA	many	TGCAGCTTTCAGGGCAGCTCTGAAGCTTTCTTT	CSFQGSSEAFF
TRBV28	TRBJ2-5	NA	NA	TGTGCCAGCAGTTCCCTGAAGACAGGCCACCAAGAGACCCAGTACTTC	CASSSLKTGHQETQYF
TRBV20-1	TRBJ2-6	TRBD1	few	TGCAGTGCAATACAGGGGCCGGGGGGGGCCAACGTCCTGACTTTC	CSAIQGPGGANVLTF
TRBV6-1	TRBJ2-1	NA	few	TGTGCCAGCAGAGAACCTTACAATGAGCAGTTCTTC	CASREPYNEQFF
TRBV5-1	TRBJ2-1	TRBD2	NA	TGCGCCAGCAGCCCTACTAGCGGAGGAGGGGGGAATGAGCAGTTCTTC	CASSPTSGGGGNEQFF
TRBV19	TRBJ2-5	TRBD2	NA	TGTGCCAGTAGTACTAGCGGGACCTTTCAAGAGACCCAGTACTTC	CASSTSGTFQETQYF
TRBV15	TRBJ2-1	TRBD1	NA	TGTGCCACCAGCAGGACCCCGGGACAGGGCTACAATGAGCAGTTCTTC	CATSRTPGQGYNEQFF
TRBV27	TRBJ2-3	TRBD2	NA	TGTGCCAGCAAAAGAATCGGGAGGGCAGATACGCAGTATTTT	CASKRIGRADTQYF
TRBV6-5	TRBJ1-3	TRBD1	NA	TGTGCCAGCAGTTATTCGACAGGGGGCTCTGGAAACACCATATATTTT	CASSYSTGGSGNTIYF
TRBV5-1	TRBJ2-7	NA	few	TGCGCCAGCAGCATAGGGGCCTACGAGCAGTACTTC	CASSIGAYEQYF
TRBV11-3	TRBJ2-7	TRBD1	NA	TGTGCCAGCAGCGGTAACAGGGGGCGCCGGCAGTACTTC	CASSGNRGRRQYF
TRBV11-3	TRBJ2-7	NA	few	TGTGCCAGCAGCCCGATAGGGGGGATTCTACAGCAGTACTTC	CASSPIGGILQQYF
TRBV24-1	TRBJ2-1	TRBD2	NA	TGTGCCACCAGTGAACCCCAGGGGCGAACTAGCGGGGGGGCCCACGAGCAGTTCTTC	CATSEPQGRTSGGAHEQFF
TRBV6-2/TRBV6-3	TRBJ2-6	TRBD1	NA	TGTGCCAGTCGGGAAGGGGGCGGTGGGGCCAACGTCCTGACTTTC	CASREGGGGANVLTF
TRBV21-1	TRBJ2-5	NA	NA	TGTGCCAGCACCTCCCGCCGGGGTAGGGCGGACCAAGAGACCCAGTACTTC	CASTSRRGRADQETQYF
TRBV2	TRBJ2-7	NA	NA	TGTGCCAGCAGTGATAATAAGGGTCCCTACGAGCAGTACTTC	CASSDNKGPYEQYF
TRBV4-3	TRBJ1-1	TRBD1	NA	TGCGCCAGCAGCCAAACCTACAGGGGGCACACTGAAGCTTTCTTT	CASSQTYRGHTEAFF
TRBV19	TRBJ2-7	TRBD1	few	TGTGCCAGTAGTAGCGCCGGGACAGGGGGCGGTTACGAGCAGTACTTC	CASSSAGTGGGYEQYF
TRBV5-5	TRBJ2-2	TRBD1	many	TGTGCCAGCAGCGGCGGGACAGGGGACACCGGGGAGCTGTTTTTT	CASSGGTGDTGELFF
TRBV12-3/TRBV12-4	TRBJ2-3	TRBD2	many	TGTGCCAGCAGTTTAGGTCTGGGACTAGCGGGAGGAAGCACAGATACGCAGTATTTT	CASSLGLGLAGGSTDTQYF